The source of this T cell receptor (beta chain) is a study of control samples from healthy donors and cancer patients. Clones were sequenced by immunoSEQ multiplex PCR, and TCRdb holds only the in-frame ones, with some missing. The data contain 40,000 or so clones, around 90% of them singletons. This clonotype originated in a woman aged 40 to 50 with head and neck cancer. The sequenced sample consisted of PBMCs.

This CDR3 reads CAWSVLRARSEQYF. The CDR3, as DNA: TGTGCCTGGAGTGTGCTTAGGGCGCGAAGCGAGCAGTACTTC. The chain employs TRBV30 and TRBJ2-7; unclear D gene. V lost 0 bases, J lost 6 bases, and 15 bases lay in between. Per the germline V gene, CDR1 is GTSNPN and CDR2 is SVGIG (reference sequence). The CDR3 totals 14 residues.